The source of this T cell receptor (beta chain) is a study of T cell clonality in common variable immunodeficiency. Points from the study as a whole: Fewer TCRbeta clones were shared among CVID subjects than controls. Common variable immunodeficiency TCR beta sequences reportedly had fewer deletions and N-nucleotide insertions. T cell subpopulation sequencing would be needed to explain CVID clonality.

CVID and control samples used equivalent genomic DNA input. The data were produced by immunoSEQ multiplex PCR, yet TCRdb's version contains in-frame clones alone and is incomplete. The profile covers approximately 21,000 clones, none occurring a single time. This CDR3 contains 14 residues. The germline V gene encodes CDR1 MNHNS and CDR2 SASEGT. V lost 4 bases to trimming and J lost 4 bases, with 13 bases between them. Details on this clone: Its antigen is as yet unknown. The read terminates 3 residues ahead of where the CDR3 ends, so the germline J gene completes it.

This rearrangement joins TRBV6-1 to TRBJ1-2; D unresolved. The sequenced material came from peripheral blood mononuclear cells. The clonotype was recovered from a human donor with common variable immunodeficiency. The chain's CDR3 is CASSARPPSYGYTF. The part of the CDR3 DNA that was read is TGTGCCAGCAGTGCGAGGCCTCCCTCCTATGGC.